This T cell receptor (beta chain) stems from a study of neurological immune-mediated disorders (dated by TCRdb to the late 2010s). The study in broad terms: Using UMI-based sequencing, the study compared peripheral blood TCR-beta repertoires from patients with HTLV-I-associated myelopathy (HAM/TSP), patients with multiple sclerosis, and healthy controls. The approximately 110 TCR-beta libraries included longitudinal samples, technical triplicates and paired sorted CD4+ and CD8+ T-cell subsets alongside PBMC samples. Each longitudinal HAM/TSP and healthy donor was sampled at 3 time-points spaced at 3-40 month intervals. The cohort was made up of approximately 65 subjects, consisting of around 14 HAM/TSP patients, roughly 35 multiple sclerosis patients and 20 or so healthy controls.

V is pared back by 7 bases and J by 2 bases, with 12 bases lying between the germline termini. CDR1 and CDR2, looked up from the germline V gene, are MDHEN and SYDVKM. The CDR3 holds 15 amino acids from the cysteine to the phenylalanine. The DNA shown is the 45-base CDR3, in frame from base 1. To synthesize cDNA, template-switch 5'RACE was performed with a primer carrying a 10-nucleotide random unique molecular identifier so that each TCR transcript was tagged. Each sequencing run produced over 170 million TCR-beta sequences covering 15-18 subjects. The RNeasy kit was used to extract total RNA. TCR-beta VDJ regions were amplified with primers for the TCR constant region and the 5'RACE anchor, using the KAPA Real-time Library Amplification kit. A first PCR added sample indexes and Illumina adaptors, after which a second PCR increased the library yield. After purification with Ampure beads, the TCR product of roughly 650 bp was size-selected on a 2% E-gel SizeSelection system. Before pooling, library quality was checked on a Bioanalyzer, concentration was measured with Qubit, and libraries were quantified with the Kapa Library Quantification kit. An Illumina HiSeq 2500 was used to sequence the libraries paired-end at 2 x 150 bp. To increase sequence diversity, 25-30% phiX was spiked into each library pool. The original methods were these. Quality-filtered reads were processed with the UMI-based MiGEC pipeline, and over 80% of raw TCR sequences were removed by the MiGEC pipeline during error correction. IMGT germline references were used for alignment of VDJ genes, and clonotypes were defined by a unique CDR3 amino acid sequence together with V-J genes. Clonal expansion, Shannon diversity and CDR3 relatedness (CalcPairwiseDistances, ClusterSamples) were evaluated with VDJtools, and phylogenetic trees were built with CLCbio workbench. Using coefficient-of-variation modelling across technical triplicates, the study counted a clone as expanded if it had at least 8 unique UMIs. The public reads were quality trimmed at Q25 with fastp and then assembled into clones with MiXCR by TCRdb, keeping productive beta chains. Each record represents a unique CDR3 protein, reported with the most common genes and DNA among its rows. TCRdb's processing, not the study's, gives the V and J calls here. This sample holds over 55,000 distinct CDR3 sequences; 10% to 13% were observed only once. Roughly 9% of the sample comes from the top ten.

The time point label for this specimen denotes: longitudinal time-point 1 (baseline). The healthy controls were volunteers from blood banks in Maryland, USA. Libraries from unsorted PBMCs were made from 2 million PBMCs kept in RNAlater at -80 degrees C until RNA extraction. Peripheral blood underwent Ficoll-Hypaque density gradient centrifugation to isolate PBMCs, which were then cryopreserved in liquid nitrogen. Regarding this clonotype: Which antigen it targets is not known. A much larger clone differs by one base, so this may be a read error.

The paper's findings and limits, for the study overall: No identical CDR3 amino acid sequences were shared among expanded clones across subjects, suggesting private TCR-beta repertoires in all groups. The highest TCR clonal expansion was observed in HAM/TSP patients, whereas the lowest was observed in MS patients, even when compared with healthy controls.

The rearrangement combines TRBV28 with TRBJ2-6; the D gene remains uncertain. The sequencing sample was made of PBMCs. This clonotype originated in a man younger than 40 in good health. The DNA sequence reads TGTGCCAGCATCGCGGTGAGCGCTGGGGCCAACGTCCTGACTTTC. Its translation reads: CASIAVSAGANVLTF.